The entry below gives a single T cell receptor (beta chain) sequence along with its context. Its target is not known. This CDR3 has 12 residues. Deletions cut 0 bases from V and 7 bases from J, with 4 bases between. The germline CDR1 and CDR2 sequences are ENHRY and SYGVKD. This sample was taken from a study of T-cell reconstitution after alpha-beta-depleted transplantation in children. Preparing the TCRbeta library involved the use of unique molecular identifiers. One entry per CDR3 protein, called by TCRdb with MiXCR from the PCR reads. This table has about 470,000 distinct CDR3 sequences, 43% appearing once. Overall study findings and caveats: Some patients owed their high day-60 TCRbeta diversity to surviving recipient T cells and thymic progenitors. After one year, T-cell counts and TCRbeta diversity mostly came from new T cells. It was reported that alpha-beta T cells came from several hundred expanded graft clones (about two months after transplant).

This receptor was obtained from a girl aged 2-15 years with aplastic anemia, due to receive a stem cell transplant. The source material was PBMCs, sampled before TCRalphabeta/CD19-depleted stem cell transplant. The chain links TRBV10-3 to TRBJ2-1; D ambiguous. In nucleotides, the CDR3 is TGTGCCATCAGTGAGTCGAAGAATGAGCAGTTCTTC. It encodes CAISESKNEQFF.